These T cell receptor beta chains were read from a single sample in a study of blood T cells in healthy people across ages. TCRdb processed the 5' RACE reads anew with MiXCR; each CDR3 protein has one entry. The table has over 1,500,000 distinct CDR3 sequences, about 39% seen once. Input material: blood. These receptors came from a human donor in good health. CDR3s include the opening cysteine and the closing phenylalanine or tryptophan. A D gene is named only where the DNA matches it firmly. Clone size appears in some rows only: once, few, many, or a class for an expanded clone.

>TRBJ2-7|few|TRBV5-1|-|14
CASSLHRGGYEQYF
TGCGCCAGCAGCCTTCACAGGGGGGGATACGAGCAGTACTTC
>TRBJ2-7|few|TRBV25-1|-|15
CASSESTGYTYEQYF
TGTGCCAGCAGTGAATCCACAGGCTATACCTACGAGCAGTACTTC
>TRBJ1-1|-|TRBV4-1|TRBD1|15
CASSHSTRQGVGAFF
TGCGCCAGCAGCCACTCCACTCGACAGGGTGTTGGAGCTTTCTTT
>TRBJ2-1|-|TRBV5-1|TRBD2|15
CASSPRTSGENEQFF
TGCGCCAGCAGCCCCCGGACTAGCGGGGAAAATGAGCAGTTCTTC
>TRBJ2-5|few|TRBV10-3|-|14
CAIATTGTGETQYF
TGTGCCATCGCTACGACCGGGACCGGGGAGACCCAGTACTTC
>TRBJ2-7|-|TRBV15|-|15
CATSRDAAVSYKQYF
TGTGCCACCAGCAGAGATGCGGCGGTGTCCTACAAGCAGTACTTC
>TRBJ1-5|many|TRBV7-2|-|17
CASSLGSGAGNGQPQHF
TGTGCCAGCAGCTTAGGTAGTGGGGCAGGGAACGGACAGCCCCAGCATTTT
>TRBJ2-7|few|TRBV6-2/TRBV6-3|TRBD2|15
CASSTSGTSGGYQYF
TGTGCCAGCAGTACCTCCGGGACTAGCGGGGGGTATCAGTACTTC
>TRBJ2-1|-|TRBV7-2|-|14
CAGSLHRDTNEQFF
TGTGCCGGCAGCTTGCACAGGGACACAAATGAGCAGTTCTTC
>TRBJ2-7|many|TRBV5-5|-|13
CASSIGQIYEQYF
TGTGCCAGCAGCATAGGACAGATCTACGAGCAGTACTTC
>TRBJ2-5|few|TRBV29-1|-|13
CSVDNPRWNEQYF
TGCAGCGTTGACAACCCTCGATGGAATGAGCAGTACTTC
>TRBJ2-7|-|TRBV7-2|TRBD1|14
CASSRRDRGAEQYF
TGTGCCAGCAGCCGAAGGGACAGAGGGGCCGAGCAGTACTTC
>TRBJ2-3|few|TRBV7-8|TRBD1|16
CASSSDGTGSTDTQYF
TGTGCCAGCAGCTCCGACGGGACAGGGTCGACAGATACGCAGTATTTT
>TRBJ2-4|few|TRBV15|TRBD1|16
CATSRAEGAGRYIQYF
TGTGCCACCAGCAGAGCCGAGGGGGCCGGTAGATACATTCAGTACTTC
>TRBJ2-7|few|TRBV5-1|-|14
CASSLEGISYEQYF
TGCGCCAGCAGCTTGGAGGGCATCTCCTACGAGCAGTACTTC
>TRBJ2-3|-|TRBV7-3|TRBD2|15
CASSLSSGGQDTQYF
TGTGCCAGCAGCTTATCAAGCGGGGGACAAGATACGCAGTATTTT
>TRBJ2-1|-|TRBV12-3/TRBV12-4|-|11
CASSKQSRQFF
TGTGCCAGCAGTAAACAGAGTCGGCAGTTCTTC
>TRBJ2-7|-|TRBV7-8|TRBD2|14
CASSSSAGRAEQYF
TGTGCCAGCAGCTCCAGTGCGGGGAGGGCCGAGCAGTACTTC
>TRBJ2-3|-|TRBV7-2|-|14
CASSSWRNTDTQYF
TGTGCCAGCAGCTCTTGGCGGAACACAGATACGCAGTATTTT
>TRBJ2-5|-|TRBV3-1|TRBD1|16
CASSQYTGGLVETQYF
TGTGCCAGCAGCCAATACACAGGGGGCTTGGTTGAGACCCAGTACTTC
>TRBJ2-5|few|TRBV5-4|TRBD2|16
CASSLGLAGAVETQYF
TGTGCCAGCAGCTTGGGACTAGCGGGGGCTGTAGAGACCCAGTACTTC
>TRBJ1-2|few|TRBV20-1|TRBD1|13
CSARGQGGYGYTF
TGCAGTGCTCGAGGACAGGGCGGCTATGGCTACACCTTC
>TRBJ2-5|-|TRBV6-2/TRBV6-3|-|15
CASSYGVETQETQYF
TGTGCCAGCAGTTACGGTGTGGAGACCCAAGAGACCCAGTACTTC
>TRBJ2-1|-|TRBV7-3|TRBD2|15
CASSPGGGIYNEQFF
TGTGCCAGCAGCCCCGGGGGGGGGATCTACAATGAGCAGTTCTTC
>TRBJ2-1|-|TRBV4-3|TRBD2|17
CASSHRTSGSSYNEQFF
TGCGCCAGCAGCCACCGGACTAGCGGGTCCTCCTACAATGAGCAGTTCTTC
>TRBJ2-7|-|TRBV15|-|16
CATSREYTSAPYEQYF
TGTGCCACCAGCAGAGAATACACCTCGGCCCCCTACGAGCAGTACTTC
>TRBJ2-7|many|TRBV3-1|-|15
CASSYGPGPSYEQYF
TGTGCCAGCAGCTATGGTCCGGGACCCTCCTACGAGCAGTACTTC
>TRBJ2-5|-|TRBV12-3/TRBV12-4|TRBD2|21
CASSLWLAGALKTWYQETQYF
TGTGCCAGCAGTTTATGGCTAGCGGGGGCCTTAAAAACTTGGTACCAAGAGACCCAGTACTTC
>TRBJ2-7|few|TRBV20-1|TRBD1|15
CSATSANRGPDEQYF
TGCAGTGCTACGTCCGCTAACAGGGGGCCGGACGAGCAGTACTTC
>TRBJ2-7|-|TRBV19|-|12
CASADRFYEQYF
TGTGCCAGTGCCGACAGGTTCTACGAGCAGTACTTC
>TRBJ2-1|few|TRBV7-2|TRBD2|15
CASRRLAGGRNEQFF
TGTGCCAGCAGACGACTAGCGGGGGGGCGGAATGAGCAGTTCTTC
>TRBJ2-1|-|TRBV9|-|15
CASSVAGRGGNEQFF
TGTGCCAGCAGCGTAGCCGGTAGAGGAGGGAATGAGCAGTTCTTC
>TRBJ1-2|once|TRBV19|-|15
CASGSPGLKNYGYTF
TGTGCCAGTGGCTCGCCCGGACTGAAAAACTATGGCTACACCTTC
>TRBJ1-2|-|TRBV28|-|14
CACSLSGSRYGYTF
TGTGCCTGCAGTTTATCAGGGAGTCGGTATGGCTACACCTTC
>TRBJ2-1|-|TRBV4-1|TRBD2|17
CASSHQLSGASYNEQFF
TGCGCCAGCAGCCACCAGCTTAGCGGGGCTTCCTACAATGAGCAGTTCTTC
>TRBJ2-6|once|TRBV28|-|18
CASSISSGGFSGANVLTF
TGTGCCAGCAGTATTTCATCCGGCGGGTTCTCTGGGGCCAACGTCCTGACTTTC
>TRBJ2-1|-|TRBV9|-|17
CASSVFEGLISYNEQFF
TGTGCCAGCAGCGTTTTTGAGGGTCTGATCTCCTACAATGAGCAGTTCTTC
>TRBJ2-1|-|TRBV7-3|-|14
CASGETSSYNEQFF
TGTGCCAGCGGGGAGACCTCCTCCTACAATGAGCAGTTCTTC
>TRBJ1-2|-|TRBV27|-|12
CASTNSGYGYTF
TGTGCCAGCACCAACTCGGGCTATGGCTACACCTTC
>TRBJ2-5|few|TRBV6-5|-|13
CASSPLRRETQYF
TGTGCCAGCAGCCCCCTGCGTCGTGAGACCCAGTACTTC
>TRBJ2-3|few|TRBV29-1|-|12
CSVPVRTDTQYF
TGCAGCGTTCCCGTTCGCACGGATACGCAGTATTTT
>TRBJ2-7|-|TRBV7-8|TRBD1|15
CASSSFGTGGNEQYF
TGTGCCAGCAGCTCTTTCGGGACAGGGGGGAACGAGCAGTACTTC
>TRBJ2-5|-|TRBV29-1|-|14
CSSLTIRGRETQYF
TGCAGCTCACTGACGATACGGGGACGGGAGACCCAGTACTTC
>TRBJ2-1|few|TRBV6-2/TRBV6-3|TRBD2|16
CASSYSPSGGYNEQFF
TGTGCCAGCAGTTACTCCCCTAGCGGGGGTTACAATGAGCAGTTCTTC
>TRBJ2-1|-|TRBV7-3|TRBD1|15
CASSPRTGTDNEQFF
TGTGCCAGCAGCCCGCGGACAGGTACAGACAATGAGCAGTTCTTC
>TRBJ2-3|many|TRBV29-1|-|16
CSVEPLQTVSTDTQYF
TGCAGCGTTGAACCACTCCAAACAGTAAGCACAGATACGCAGTATTTT
>TRBJ1-5|-|TRBV7-2|-|13
CASSLEFAEPQHF
TGTGCCAGCAGCTTAGAATTTGCTGAGCCCCAGCATTTT
>TRBJ2-3|once|TRBV20-1|TRBD1|14
CSANDRGPSDTQYF
TGCAGTGCTAACGACAGGGGGCCAAGCGATACGCAGTATTTT